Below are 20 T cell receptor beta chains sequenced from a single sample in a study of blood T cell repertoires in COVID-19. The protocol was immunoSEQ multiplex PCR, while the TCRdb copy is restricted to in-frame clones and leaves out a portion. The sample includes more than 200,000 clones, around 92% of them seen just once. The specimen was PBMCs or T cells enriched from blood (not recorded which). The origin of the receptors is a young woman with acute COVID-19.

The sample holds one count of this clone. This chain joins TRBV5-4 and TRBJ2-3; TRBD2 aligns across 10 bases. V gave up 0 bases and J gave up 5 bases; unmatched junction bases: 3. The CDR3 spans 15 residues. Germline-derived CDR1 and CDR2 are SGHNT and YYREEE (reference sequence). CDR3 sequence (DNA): TGTGCCAGCAGCTTGGATGGGACTAGCGAAGATACGCAGTATTTT. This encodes CASSLDGTSEDTQYF.

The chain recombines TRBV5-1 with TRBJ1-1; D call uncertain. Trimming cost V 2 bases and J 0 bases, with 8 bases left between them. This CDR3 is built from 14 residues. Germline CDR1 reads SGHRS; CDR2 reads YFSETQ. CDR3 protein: CASSLVGLNTEAFF. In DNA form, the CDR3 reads TGCGCCAGCAGCTTAGTCGGTCTGAACACTGAAGCTTTCTTT.

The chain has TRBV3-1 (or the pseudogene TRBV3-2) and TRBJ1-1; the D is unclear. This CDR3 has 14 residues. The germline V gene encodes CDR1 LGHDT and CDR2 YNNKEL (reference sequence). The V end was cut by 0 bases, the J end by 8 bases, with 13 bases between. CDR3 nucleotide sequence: TGTGCCAGCAGCCAAGAGGGTCTCGCGGCGGAAGCTTTCTTT. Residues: CASSQEGLAAEAFF.

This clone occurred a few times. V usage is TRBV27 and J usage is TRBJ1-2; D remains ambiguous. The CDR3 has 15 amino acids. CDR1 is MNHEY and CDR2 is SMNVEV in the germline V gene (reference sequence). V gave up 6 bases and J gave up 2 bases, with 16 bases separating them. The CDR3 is CASSPELGDNYGYTF. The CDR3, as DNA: TGTGCCAGCAGCCCGGAACTTGGAGACAACTATGGCTACACCTTC.

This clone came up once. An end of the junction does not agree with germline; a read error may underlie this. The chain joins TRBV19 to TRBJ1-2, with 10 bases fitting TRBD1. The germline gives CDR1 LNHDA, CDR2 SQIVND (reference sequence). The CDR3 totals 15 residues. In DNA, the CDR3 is TGTGCCAGTAGTCTAGACAGGGGGCCCGGCTATGGCTACACCTTC. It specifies CASSLDRGPGYGYTF.

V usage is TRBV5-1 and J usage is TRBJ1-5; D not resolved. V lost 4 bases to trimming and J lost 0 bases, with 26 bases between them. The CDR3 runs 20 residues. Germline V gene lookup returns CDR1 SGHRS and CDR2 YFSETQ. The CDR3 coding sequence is TGCGCCAGCAGCCGAATGTTGCGATCCAGAGGGCCCGATAGCAATCAGCCCCAGCATTTT. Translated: CASSRMLRSRGPDSNQPQHF.

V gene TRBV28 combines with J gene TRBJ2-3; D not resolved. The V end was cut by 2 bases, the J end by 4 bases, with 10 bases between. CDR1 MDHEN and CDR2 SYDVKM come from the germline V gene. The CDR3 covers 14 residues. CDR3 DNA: TGTGCCAGCAGTTTAGCCGATGGAGCAGATACGCAGTATTTT. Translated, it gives CASSLADGADTQYF.

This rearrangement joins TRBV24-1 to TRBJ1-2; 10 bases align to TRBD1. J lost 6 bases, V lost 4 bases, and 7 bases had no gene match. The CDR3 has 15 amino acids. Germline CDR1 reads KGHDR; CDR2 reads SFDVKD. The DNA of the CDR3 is TGTGCCACCAGTGACCCCGGGACAGGGGCTGATGGCTACACCTTC. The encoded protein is CATSDPGTGADGYTF.

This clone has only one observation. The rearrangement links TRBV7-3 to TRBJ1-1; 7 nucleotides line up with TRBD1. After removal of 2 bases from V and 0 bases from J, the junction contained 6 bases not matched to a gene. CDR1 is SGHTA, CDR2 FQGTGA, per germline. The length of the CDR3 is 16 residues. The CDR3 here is CASSLLGGRMNTEAFF. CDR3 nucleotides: TGTGCCAGCAGCTTACTAGGGGGCCGAATGAACACTGAAGCTTTCTTT. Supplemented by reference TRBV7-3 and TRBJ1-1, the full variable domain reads GAGVSQTPSNKVTEKGKYVELRCDPISGHTALYWYRQSLGQGPEFLIYFQGTGAADDSGLPNDRFFAVRPEGSVSTLKIQRTERGDSAVYLCASSLLGGRMNTEAFFGQGTRLTVV.

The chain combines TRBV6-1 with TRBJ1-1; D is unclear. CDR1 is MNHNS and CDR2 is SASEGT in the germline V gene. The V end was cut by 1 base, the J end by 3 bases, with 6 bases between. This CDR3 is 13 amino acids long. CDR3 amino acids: CASSEVRDTEAFF. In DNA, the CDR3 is TGTGCCAGCAGTGAAGTTCGTGACACTGAAGCTTTCTTT.

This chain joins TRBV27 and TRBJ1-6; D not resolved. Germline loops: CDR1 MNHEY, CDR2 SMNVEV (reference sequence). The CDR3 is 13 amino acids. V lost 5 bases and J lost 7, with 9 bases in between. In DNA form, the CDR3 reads TGTGCCAGCAGTCCGTCAGGAAATTCACCCCTCCACTTT. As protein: CASSPSGNSPLHF.

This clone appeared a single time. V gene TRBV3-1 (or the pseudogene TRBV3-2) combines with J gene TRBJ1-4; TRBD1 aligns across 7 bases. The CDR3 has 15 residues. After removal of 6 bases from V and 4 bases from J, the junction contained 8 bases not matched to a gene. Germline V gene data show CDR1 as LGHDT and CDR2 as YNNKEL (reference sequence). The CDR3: CASREGQVNNEKLFF. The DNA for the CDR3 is TGTGCCAGCAGGGAAGGACAGGTCAATAATGAAAAACTGTTTTTT.

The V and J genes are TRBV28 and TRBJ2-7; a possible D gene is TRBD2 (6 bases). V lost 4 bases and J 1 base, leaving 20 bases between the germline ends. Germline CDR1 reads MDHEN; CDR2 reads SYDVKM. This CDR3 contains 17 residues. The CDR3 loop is CASSSLGGGVDSYEQYF. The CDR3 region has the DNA TGTGCCAGCAGTTCCCTCGGGGGTGGGGTAGATTCCTACGAGCAGTACTTC. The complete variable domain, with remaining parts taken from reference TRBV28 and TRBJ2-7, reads DVKVTQSSRYLVKRTGEKVFLECVQDMDHENMFWYRQDPGLGLRLIYFSYDVKMKEKGDIPEGYSVSREKKERFSLILESASTNQTSMYLCASSSLGGGVDSYEQYFGPGTRLTVT.

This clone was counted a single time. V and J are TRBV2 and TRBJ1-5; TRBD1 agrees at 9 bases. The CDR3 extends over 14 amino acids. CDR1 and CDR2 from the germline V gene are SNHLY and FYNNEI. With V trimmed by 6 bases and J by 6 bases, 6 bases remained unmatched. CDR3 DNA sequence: TGTGCCAGCAGCCAGGGACAGGGAGGTCAGCCCCAGCATTTT. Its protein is CASSQGQGGQPQHF.

In nucleotides, the CDR3 is TGTGCCAGCAGGGGCAGGGACTCTGGAAACACCATATATTTT. As protein: CASRGRDSGNTIYF. The rearrangement links TRBV2 to TRBJ1-3, with TRBD1 as a possible D gene (5 bases). The CDR3 is made up of 14 amino acids. Deletions cut 6 bases from V and 0 bases from J, with 9 bases between. In germline, CDR1 is SNHLY, CDR2 FYNNEI.

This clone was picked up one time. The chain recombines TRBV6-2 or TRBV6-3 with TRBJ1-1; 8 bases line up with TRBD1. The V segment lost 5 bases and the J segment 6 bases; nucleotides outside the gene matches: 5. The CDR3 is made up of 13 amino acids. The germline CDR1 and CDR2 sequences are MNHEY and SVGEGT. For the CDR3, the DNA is TGTGCCAGCAGTGGACAGGGATCCGCTGAAGCTTTCTTT. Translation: CASSGQGSAEAFF.

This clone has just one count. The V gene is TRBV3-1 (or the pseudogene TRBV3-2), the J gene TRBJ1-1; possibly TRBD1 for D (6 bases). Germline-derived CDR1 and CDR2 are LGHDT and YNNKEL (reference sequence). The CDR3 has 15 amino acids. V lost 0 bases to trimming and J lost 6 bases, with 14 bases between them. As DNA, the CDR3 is TGTGCCAGCAGCCAAGAGTTCTTGGGGGCAGCTGAAGCTTTCTTT. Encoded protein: CASSQEFLGAAEAFF.

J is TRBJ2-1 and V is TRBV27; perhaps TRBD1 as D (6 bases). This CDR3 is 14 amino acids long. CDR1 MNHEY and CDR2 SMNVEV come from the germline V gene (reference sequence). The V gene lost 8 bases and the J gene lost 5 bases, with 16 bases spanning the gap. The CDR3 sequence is CASAFSRGHNEQFF. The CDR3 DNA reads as TGTGCCAGCGCATTTTCCAGGGGCCACAATGAGCAGTTCTTC.

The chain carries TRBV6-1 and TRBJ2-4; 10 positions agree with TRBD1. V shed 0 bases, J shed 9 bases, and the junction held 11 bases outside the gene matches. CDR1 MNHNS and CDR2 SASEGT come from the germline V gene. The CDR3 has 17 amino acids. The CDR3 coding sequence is TGTGCCAGCAGTGAAGCTAGGGGACGGGGACAGGGGAGCATTCAGTACTTC. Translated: CASSEARGRGQGSIQYF.

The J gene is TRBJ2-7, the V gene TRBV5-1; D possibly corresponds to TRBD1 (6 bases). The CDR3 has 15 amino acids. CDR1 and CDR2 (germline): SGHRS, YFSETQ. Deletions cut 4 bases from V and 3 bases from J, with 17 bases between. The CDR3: CASSATRGPLYEQYF. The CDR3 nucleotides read TGCGCCAGCAGCGCCACCAGGGGCCCACTCTACGAGCAGTACTTC. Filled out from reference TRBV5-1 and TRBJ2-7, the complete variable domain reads KAGVTQTPRYLIKTRGQQVTLSCSPISGHRSVSWYQQTPGQGLQFLFEYFSETQRNKGNFPGRFSGRQFSNSRSEMNVSTLELGDSALYLCASSATRGPLYEQYFGPGTRLTVT.